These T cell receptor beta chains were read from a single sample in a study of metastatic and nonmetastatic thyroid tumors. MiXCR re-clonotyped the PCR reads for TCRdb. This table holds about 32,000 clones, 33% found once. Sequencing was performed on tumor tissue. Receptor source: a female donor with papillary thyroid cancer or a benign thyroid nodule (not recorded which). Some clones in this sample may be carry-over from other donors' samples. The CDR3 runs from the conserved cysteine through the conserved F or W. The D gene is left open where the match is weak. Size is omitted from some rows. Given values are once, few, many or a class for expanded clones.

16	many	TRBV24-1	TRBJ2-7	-	CATSDRVGGTTYEQYF	TGTGCCACCAGTGACCGAGTAGGCGGTACTACCTACGAGCAGTACTTC
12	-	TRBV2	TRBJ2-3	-	CASSSGTDTQYF	TGTGCCAGCAGCTCGGGGACAGATACGCAGTATTTT
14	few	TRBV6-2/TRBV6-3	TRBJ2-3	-	CASSYSLEADTQYF	TGTGCCAGCAGTTACTCCCTAGAAGCAGATACGCAGTATTTT
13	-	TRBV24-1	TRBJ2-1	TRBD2	CATGTSGSNEQFF	TGTGCCACAGGGACTAGCGGGAGCAATGAGCAGTTCTTC
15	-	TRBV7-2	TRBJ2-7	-	CASSLNIGATYEQYF	TGTGCCAGCAGCTTAAATATCGGGGCAACCTACGAGCAGTACTTC
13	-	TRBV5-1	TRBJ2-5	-	CASSYEDGETQYF	TGCGCCAGCAGCTATGAGGATGGGGAGACCCAGTACTTC
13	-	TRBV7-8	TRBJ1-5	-	CASSLGRDQPQHF	TGTGCCAGCAGCTTGGGGCGGGATCAGCCCCAGCATTTT
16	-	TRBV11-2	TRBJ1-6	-	CASSLGTDRYNSPLHF	TGTGCCAGCAGCTTAGGCACAGACAGATATAATTCACCCCTCCACTTT
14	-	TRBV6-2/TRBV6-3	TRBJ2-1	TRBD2	CASRPASGSHEQFF	TGTGCCAGCAGGCCTGCTAGCGGGAGCCATGAGCAGTTCTTC
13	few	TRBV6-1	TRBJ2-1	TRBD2	CASSGTTRNEQFF	TGTGCCAGCAGCGGGACTACCCGGAATGAGCAGTTCTTC
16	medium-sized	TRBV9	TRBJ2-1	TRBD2	CASSVAAGANGNEQFF	TGTGCCAGCAGCGTAGCGGCGGGAGCCAACGGCAATGAGCAGTTCTTC
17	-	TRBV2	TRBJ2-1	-	CASSVDRDESSYNEQFF	TGTGCCAGCAGTGTAGATCGGGATGAAAGCTCCTACAATGAGCAGTTCTTC
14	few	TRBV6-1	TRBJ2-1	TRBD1	CASRTGTGVLEQFF	TGTGCCAGCAGAACCGGGACAGGGGTGTTGGAGCAGTTCTTC
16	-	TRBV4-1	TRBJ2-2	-	CASSQENRVGSGELFF	TGCGCCAGCAGCCAAGAAAACAGGGTCGGTTCCGGGGAGCTGTTTTTT
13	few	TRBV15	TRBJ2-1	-	CATSSPPYNEQFF	TGTGCCACCAGCAGTCCCCCATACAATGAGCAGTTCTTC
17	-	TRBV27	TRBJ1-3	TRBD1	CASSLRAGGDSGNTIYF	TGTGCCAGCAGTTTAAGGGCAGGGGGCGACTCTGGAAACACCATATATTTT
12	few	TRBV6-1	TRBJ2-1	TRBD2	CASPRGEDEQFF	TGTGCCAGCCCCCGGGGGGAAGATGAGCAGTTCTTC
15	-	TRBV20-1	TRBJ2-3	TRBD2	CSASGASGITDTQYF	TGCAGTGCTAGCGGGGCTAGCGGTATCACAGATACGCAGTATTTT
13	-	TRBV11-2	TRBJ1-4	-	CASSSGGSLGLFF	TGTGCCAGCAGCTCTGGGGGCTCGTTGGGACTGTTTTTT
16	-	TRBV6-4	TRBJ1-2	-	CASSDSAGHPYYGYTF	TGTGCCAGCAGTGACTCTGCGGGACACCCGTACTATGGCTACACCTTC
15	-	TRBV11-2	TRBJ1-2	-	CASSFFGGRNYGYTF	TGTGCCAGCAGCTTCTTTGGGGGACGGAACTATGGCTACACCTTC
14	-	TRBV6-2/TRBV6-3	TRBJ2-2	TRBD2	CASSYTSGTGELFF	TGTGCCAGCAGTTACACTAGCGGCACCGGGGAGCTGTTTTTT
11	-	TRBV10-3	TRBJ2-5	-	CAISERETQYF	TGTGCCATCAGTGAGAGGGAGACCCAGTACTTC
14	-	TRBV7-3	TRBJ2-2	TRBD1	CASSKQGGTGELFF	TGTGCCAGCAGCAAACAGGGGGGCACCGGGGAGCTGTTTTTT
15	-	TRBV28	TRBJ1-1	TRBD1	CASSLTGALNTEAFF	TGTGCCAGCAGTCTGACAGGGGCACTGAACACTGAAGCTTTCTTT
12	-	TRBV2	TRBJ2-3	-	CASSTRTDTQYF	TGTGCCAGCAGTACTCGCACAGATACGCAGTATTTT
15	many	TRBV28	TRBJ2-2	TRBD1	CASTKDRGWSGELFF	TGTGCCAGCACCAAAGACAGGGGGTGGTCCGGGGAGCTGTTTTTT
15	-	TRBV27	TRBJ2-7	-	CASSLGAPHTYEQYF	TGTGCCAGCAGTTTAGGGGCCCCTCATACCTACGAGCAGTACTTC
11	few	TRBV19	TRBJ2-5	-	CASVSGETQYF	TGTGCCTCCGTGTCGGGGGAGACCCAGTACTTC
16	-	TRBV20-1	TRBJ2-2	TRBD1	CSARSFTGGLSGELFF	TGCAGTGCTAGAAGCTTTACAGGGGGATTAAGCGGGGAGCTGTTTTTT
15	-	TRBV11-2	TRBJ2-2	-	CASSSMAGNTGELFF	TGTGCCAGCAGCTCGATGGCCGGGAACACCGGGGAGCTGTTTTTT
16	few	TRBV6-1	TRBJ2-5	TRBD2	CASSRVGLAGEETQYF	TGTGCCAGCAGTCGGGTAGGACTAGCGGGAGAAGAGACCCAGTACTTC
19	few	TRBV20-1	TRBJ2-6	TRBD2	CSASRVAGALNSGANVLTF	TGCAGTGCTAGTCGGGTAGCGGGGGCCCTCAACTCTGGGGCCAACGTCCTGACTTTC
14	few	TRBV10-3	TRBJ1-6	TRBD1	CVISNDRGNSPLHF	TGTGTCATCAGTAATGACAGGGGTAATTCACCCCTCCACTTT
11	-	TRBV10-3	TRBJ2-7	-	CAIRKEYEQYF	TGTGCCATCAGGAAGGAGTACGAGCAGTACTTC
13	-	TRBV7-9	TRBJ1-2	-	CASSTEQRDGYTF	TGTGCCAGCAGCACTGAACAGCGGGATGGCTACACCTTC
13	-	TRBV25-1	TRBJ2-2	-	CASSDRFTGELFF	TGTGCCAGCAGTGACAGGTTCACCGGGGAGCTGTTTTTT
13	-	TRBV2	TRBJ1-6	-	CASRGTRDSPLHF	TGTGCCAGCAGGGGGACAAGAGATTCACCCCTCCACTTT
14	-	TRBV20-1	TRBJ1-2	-	CSAPPGKGTYGYTF	TGCAGTGCTCCCCCCGGGAAGGGAACCTATGGCTACACCTTC
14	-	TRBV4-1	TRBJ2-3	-	CASSQPYSTDTQYF	TGCGCCAGCAGCCAACCATACAGCACAGATACGCAGTATTTT
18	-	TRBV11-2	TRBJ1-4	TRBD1	CASSFSGQGSGTNEKLFF	TGTGCCAGCAGCTTCTCGGGACAGGGAAGTGGAACTAATGAAAAACTGTTTTTT
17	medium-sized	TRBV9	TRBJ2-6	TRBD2	CASSSVTGRAGANVLTF	TGTGCCAGCAGCAGCGTAACGGGGAGGGCTGGGGCCAACGTCCTGACTTTC
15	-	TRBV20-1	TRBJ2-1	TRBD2	CSARGNSGIAYEQFF	TGCAGTGCTAGAGGTAATAGCGGGATCGCGTATGAGCAGTTCTTC
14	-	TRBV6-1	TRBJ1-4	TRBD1	CASSQQGAGEKLFF	TGTGCCAGCAGTCAACAGGGGGCCGGGGAAAAACTGTTTTTT
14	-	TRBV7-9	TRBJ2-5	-	CASSLVGTFETQYF	TGTGCCAGCAGCTTAGTAGGGACTTTTGAGACCCAGTACTTC
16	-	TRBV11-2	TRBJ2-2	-	CASSFLSVRDTGELFF	TGTGCCAGCAGCTTTCTGTCAGTAAGGGACACCGGGGAGCTGTTTTTT
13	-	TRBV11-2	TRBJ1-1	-	CASSFLEGTEAFF	TGTGCCAGCAGCTTCTTGGAGGGAACTGAAGCTTTCTTT
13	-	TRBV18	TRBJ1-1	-	CASSPPPNTEAFF	TGTGCCAGCTCCCCACCCCCCAACACTGAAGCTTTCTTT
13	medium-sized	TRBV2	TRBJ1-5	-	CASSGGLNQPQHF	TGTGCCAGCAGTGGGGGCCTCAATCAGCCCCAGCATTTT
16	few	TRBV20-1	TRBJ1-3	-	CSARDSSQGGAYTIYF	TGCAGTGCTAGGGACTCCTCACAGGGTGGGGCGTACACCATATATTTT
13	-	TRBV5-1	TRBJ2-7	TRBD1	CASSPDRAYEQYF	TGCGCCAGCAGCCCGGACAGGGCCTACGAGCAGTACTTC